The present T cell receptor beta chain was sequenced within a study of blood T cell repertoires in COVID-19. Study overall: Specimens from acute and convalescent COVID-19 originated in the United States, Italy and Spain.

The CDR3 is made up of 14 amino acids. Looked up from germline, CDR1 is SEHNR and CDR2 is FQNEAQ (reference sequence). Trimming shortened V by 3 bases and J by 1 base, and 9 bases separated the two germline ends. The table came from immunoSEQ multiplex PCR; TCRdb's copy has only in-frame clones and leaves some out. The data hold 250,000 to 300,000 clones, with 80% to 90% observed a single time. The material sequenced was peripheral blood. The receptor comes from a woman in her 70s with acute or convalescent COVID-19. The chain is built from TRBV7-9 and TRBJ1-1, with unresolved D. The CDR3 DNA follows: TGTGCCAGCAGCTTCCCTCGACAGAACACTGAAGCTTTCTTT. Translating gives CASSFPRQNTEAFF.